This T cell receptor (beta chain) was identified in a study of regulatory and conventional T cells in RAG deficiency. V was shortened by 10 bases and J by 1 base, with 10 bases between the two germline ends. The germline V gene encodes CDR1 LNHDA and CDR2 SQIVND (reference sequence). The CDR3 is 12 residues long. As to this clone: Its matching antigen is unknown.

Sequencing was performed with immunoSEQ multiplex PCR; in TCRdb, only in-frame clones are kept and a portion is missing. The sample records roughly 35,000 clones, around nine tenths being singletons. Study-wide results and limits: Patient subsets had shorter CDR3s; Omenn Treg-Tconv overlap exceeded 80%.

This sample also appeared in a second study, on regulatory T cells. That paper adds: The PCR used 52 TRBV and 13 TRBJ primers. Regulatory T cells showed the strongest V-J pair restriction and V/J gene skewing among patient repertoires.

The rearrangement joins TRBV19 to TRBJ1-2; no clear D. This clonotype was sampled from a human donor in good health. The sequencing sample was made of CD8+ T cells sorted from blood. This CDR3 is CATHLNNYGYTF. CDR3 DNA sequence: TGTGCCACCCATCTAAATAACTATGGCTACACCTTC. Supplemented by reference TRBV19 and TRBJ1-2, the full variable domain reads DGGITQSPKYLFRKEGQNVTLSCEQNLNHDAMYWYRQDPGQGLRLIYYSQIVNDFQKGDIAEGYSVSREKKESFPLTVTSAQKNPTAFYLCATHLNNYGYTFGSGTRLTVV.